This T cell receptor beta chain is drawn from a study of blood T cells in healthy people across ages. Study-level findings and limits: Roughly linear declines in TCR beta diversity per million T cells occurred with age.

The ends were cut back, 2 bases at V and 0 bases at J, with 17 bases in the middle. This CDR3 spans 18 amino acids. Germline V gene sequence: CDR1 SGHTA, CDR2 FQGNSA. The use of a sample-barcoded 5' primer and a J-beta primer mix characterized a second PCR of roughly 7 to 11 cycles. Each of the cDNA molecules was tagged by a template-switch adaptor with 12 random nucleotides. TCRdb re-called the 5' RACE reads with MiXCR, one entry per CDR3 protein. The table lists 800,000 to 950,000 distinct CDR3 sequences, under 40% of them singletons. About this clonotype itself: The antigen is undetermined.

The receptor comes from a man between 18 and 35 years old in good health. This chain connects TRBV7-2 to TRBJ1-5; D uncertain. The specimen was blood. The CDR3 sequence: CASSLRPWGINSNQPQHF. In DNA, the CDR3 is TGTGCCAGCAGCTTAAGGCCCTGGGGTATTAATAGCAATCAGCCCCAGCATTTT.